The clone carrying this T cell receptor (beta chain) was seen a few times. What it binds is not known. This record belongs to a study of T cell repertoires in cytomegalovirus infection. About the research overall: CMV infection plus the matching HLA type was flagged by public TCR beta signatures. Study-wide results and limits: The ex vivo response was dominated by HLA-C-restricted CMV-specific TCR beta clonotypes.

The junction had 8 bases not matched to a gene; V was cut back by 3 bases and J by 5 bases. The CDR3 runs 16 residues. CDR1 is LGHDT and CDR2 is YNNKEL in the germline V gene (reference sequence). TCRdb reanalysed the reads using MiXCR and keeps one entry per CDR3 protein. The sample has about 250,000 distinct CDR3 sequences, 6.5% seen once. This rearrangement joins TRBV3-1 to TRBJ2-3, with TRBD2 identical over 10 bases. This TCR came from a human donor in good health (CMV status not recorded). Some clones in this sample may be carry-over from other donors' samples. Sequenced sample: PBMCs. The CDR3 DNA sequence: TGTGCCAGCAGCCACGAAACCGGGACTAGCGTAGATACGCAGTATTTT. It specifies CASSHETGTSVDTQYF.